This section outlines one TCR beta chain sequence together with its context. A second PCR of 7 to 11 cycles used a sample-barcoded 5' primer and a J-beta primer mix. All cDNA molecules were each tagged by a template-switch adaptor with 12 random nucleotides. From the 5' RACE reads, TCRdb called clonotypes with MiXCR, one entry per CDR3 protein. The sample contains 1.5 million to 2 million distinct CDR3 sequences, about 39% of which appear only once. Trimming removed 4 bases from V and 8 bases from J, with 17 bases in between. Germline-derived CDR1 and CDR2 are MGHRA and YSYEKL. CDR3 length equals 15 residues. The record originates from a study of blood T cells in healthy people across ages.

The V gene is TRBV4-1, the J gene TRBJ1-4; weak D call: TRBD1 (5 bases). Source material: blood. The source of this sequence is a human donor in good health. Here the CDR3 reads CASSPPGRWKEKLFF. The CDR3 nucleotides are TGCGCCAGCAGCCCGCCGGGGCGCTGGAAGGAAAAACTGTTTTTT.